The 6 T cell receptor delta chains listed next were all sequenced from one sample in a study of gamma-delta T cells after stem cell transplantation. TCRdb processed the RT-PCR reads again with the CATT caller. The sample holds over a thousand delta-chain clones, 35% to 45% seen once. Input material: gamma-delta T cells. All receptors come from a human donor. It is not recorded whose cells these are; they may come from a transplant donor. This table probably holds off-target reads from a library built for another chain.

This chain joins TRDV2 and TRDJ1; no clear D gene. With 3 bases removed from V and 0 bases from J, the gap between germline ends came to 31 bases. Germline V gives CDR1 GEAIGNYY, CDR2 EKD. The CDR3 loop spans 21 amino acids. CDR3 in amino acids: CACDPGSLMPSSTEYTDKLIF. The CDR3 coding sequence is TGTGCCTGTGACCCGGGGTCTTTGATGCCGTCGAGTACGGAGTACACCGATAAACTCATCTTT.

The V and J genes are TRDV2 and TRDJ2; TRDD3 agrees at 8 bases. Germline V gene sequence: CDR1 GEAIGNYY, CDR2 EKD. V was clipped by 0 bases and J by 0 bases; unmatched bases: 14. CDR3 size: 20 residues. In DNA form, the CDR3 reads TGTGCCTGTGACACCATGCCAACTGGGGGTTCCAGTTCTTTGACAGCACAACTCTTCTTT. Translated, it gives CACDTMPTGGSSSLTAQLFF.

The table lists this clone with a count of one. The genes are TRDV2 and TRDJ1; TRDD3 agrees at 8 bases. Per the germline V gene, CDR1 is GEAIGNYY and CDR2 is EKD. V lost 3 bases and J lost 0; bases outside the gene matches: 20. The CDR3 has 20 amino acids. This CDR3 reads CACDHLTSILGAKYTDKLIF. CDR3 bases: TGTGCCTGTGACCACCTTACTTCAATACTGGGGGCCAAGTACACCGATAAACTCATCTTT.

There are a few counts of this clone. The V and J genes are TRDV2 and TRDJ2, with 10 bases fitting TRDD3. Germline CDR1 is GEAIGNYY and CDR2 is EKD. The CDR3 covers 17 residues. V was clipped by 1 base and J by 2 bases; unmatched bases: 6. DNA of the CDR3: TGTGCCTGTGACACGCTGGGGGATATCGGGTTGACAGCACAACTCTTCTTT. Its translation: CACDTLGDIGLTAQLFF.

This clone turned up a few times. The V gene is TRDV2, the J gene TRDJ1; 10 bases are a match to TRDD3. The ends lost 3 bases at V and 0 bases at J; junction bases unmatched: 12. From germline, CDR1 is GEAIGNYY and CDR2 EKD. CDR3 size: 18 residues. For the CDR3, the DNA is TGTGCCTGTGACGCGACGGGGGGATACGGGGGAAACACCGATAAACTCATCTTT. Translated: CACDATGGYGGNTDKLIF.

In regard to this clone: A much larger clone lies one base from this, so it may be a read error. The CDR3 DNA reads TGTGCCTGTGCACAGATGGGGGACCCCAATCTCAAGTACACCGATAAACTCATCTTT. Residues: CACAQMGDPNLKYTDKLIF. This rearrangement joins TRDV2 to TRDJ1; 7 nucleotides match TRDD3. Losses at the gene ends were 5 bases for V and 0 bases for J; bases not matched to a gene: 20. Germline V gene lookup returns CDR1 GEAIGNYY and CDR2 EKD. This CDR3 is 19 amino acids long.